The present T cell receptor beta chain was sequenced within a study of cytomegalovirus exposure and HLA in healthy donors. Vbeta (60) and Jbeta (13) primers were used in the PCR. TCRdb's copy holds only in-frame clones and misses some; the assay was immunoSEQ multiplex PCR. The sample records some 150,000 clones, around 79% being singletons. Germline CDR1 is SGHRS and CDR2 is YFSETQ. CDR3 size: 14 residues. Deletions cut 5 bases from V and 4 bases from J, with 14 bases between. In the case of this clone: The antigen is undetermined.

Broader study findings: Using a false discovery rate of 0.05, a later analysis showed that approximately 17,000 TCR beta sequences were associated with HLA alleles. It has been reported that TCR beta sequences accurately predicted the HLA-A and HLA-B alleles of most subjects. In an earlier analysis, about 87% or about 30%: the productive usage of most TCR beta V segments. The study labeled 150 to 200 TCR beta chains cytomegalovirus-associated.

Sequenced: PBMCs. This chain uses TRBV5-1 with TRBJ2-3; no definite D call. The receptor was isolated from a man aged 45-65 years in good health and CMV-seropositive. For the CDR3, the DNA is TGCGCCAGCAGAGAACGAGTTGACTCAGATACGCAGTATTTT. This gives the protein CASRERVDSDTQYF.